The T cell receptor (beta chain) described here comes from a study of T cells in Graves' hyperthyroidism and ophthalmopathy. Amplification of TCR beta CDR3 regions used RNA as the template. Using the HTBI primer set, a first-round RT-PCR was run on the TCR CDR3. Using its own MiXCR run on the multiplex PCR reads, TCRdb lists one record per CDR3 protein. Among about 420,000 distinct CDR3 sequences listed, about 15% were seen once. Study-wide points: Patients with ophthalmopathy were separated from those with stable hyperthyroidism by a 13 V-J model.

Fresh peripheral blood, more than 8 ml of it, supplied the PBMCs. CDR1 is DFQATT and CDR2 is SNEGSKA in the germline V gene (reference sequence). After removal of 1 base from V and 2 bases from J, the junction contained 5 bases not matched to a gene. The CDR3 is 16 amino acids. For this clonotype: The target antigen is unknown.

This TCR was sampled from a woman aged 18-35 years with Graves' hyperthyroidism. The specimen was blood. The chain carries TRBV20-1 and TRBJ2-3, with TRBD2 matching over 11 bases. For the CDR3, the DNA is TGCAGTGCTAGAGTTCTAGCGGGGGGCCTCACAGATACGCAGTATTTT. Translation gives CSARVLAGGLTDTQYF.